Below, 9 T cell receptor beta chains from the same sample are listed, as sequenced in a study of OX40 agonist ivuxolimab in advanced cancers. TCRdb's table, derived via immunoSEQ multiplex PCR, lists solely in-frame clones and lacks some. The sample contains some 41,000 clones, 87% of which appear only once. Source: CD4+ or CD8+ T cells sorted from blood, taken in a trial of the OX40 agonist ivuxolimab. Receptors originate from an adult with an advanced solid tumor such as melanoma, head and neck, liver or kidney cancer.

The gene calls are TRBV18 and TRBJ1-4; TRBD1 matches at 8 bases. The germline CDR1 and CDR2 sequences are KGHSH and LQKENI. The CDR3 runs to 16 residues. V lost 3 bases, J lost 8 bases, and 11 bases stayed unmatched. CDR3 amino acids: CASSPGARGLREKLFF. DNA of the CDR3: TGTGCCAGCTCACCTGGAGCCAGGGGGCTTCGGGAAAAACTGTTTTTT.

V and J are TRBV5-4 and TRBJ2-1, with 9 positions matching TRBD2. The CDR3 loop spans 15 amino acids. V shed 2 bases and J 8 bases; nucleotides not matched to a gene: 8. Germline V lookup: CDR1 SGHNT, CDR2 YYREEE (reference sequence). DNA for the CDR3: TGTGCCAGCAGCTTATGGGGTAGCGGGAGTGATGAGCAGTTCTTC. As protein: CASSLWGSGSDEQFF.

V and J are TRBV2 and TRBJ1-5; D is unclear. Trimming left V 1 base short and J 2 bases short, with 9 bases between. Germline CDR1 reads SNHLY; CDR2 reads FYNNEI. The CDR3 covers 15 residues. CDR3 in amino acids: CASSEEAQGNQPQHF. The CDR3 region has the DNA TGTGCCAGCAGTGAAGAGGCGCAGGGCAATCAGCCCCAGCATTTT.

Only a few counts were recorded for this clone. The V call is TRBV5-1, the J call TRBJ2-2; D remains ambiguous. V lost 0 bases, J lost 9 bases, and 6 bases lay in between. The V gene's germline CDR1 is SGHRS and CDR2 YFSETQ. The CDR3 extends over 12 amino acids. This CDR3 reads CASSLAQRELFF. The CDR3 nucleotides read TGCGCCAGCAGCTTGGCCCAGCGGGAGCTGTTTTTT.

The CDR3 nucleotides read TGCGCCAGCAGCATATTTGTTACAGAATACACAGATACGCAGTATTTT. This sequence encodes CASSIFVTEYTDTQYF. V usage is TRBV5-1 and J usage is TRBJ2-3; no reliable D call. Germline V gene lookup returns CDR1 SGHRS and CDR2 YFSETQ. The CDR3 contains 16 residues. Trimming took 4 bases from V and 2 from J, leaving 17 bases between them.

The chain has TRBV6-1 and TRBJ1-2; 10 positions agree with TRBD1. CDR1 MNHNS and CDR2 SASEGT come from the germline V gene. The CDR3 has 14 residues. V gave up 6 bases and J gave up 3 bases; unmatched junction bases: 4. The CDR3 protein is CASRGQGEDYGYTF. The CDR3, as DNA: TGTGCCAGCAGAGGACAGGGGGAGGACTATGGCTACACCTTC.

The sample holds one count of this clone. The chain combines TRBV9 with TRBJ2-2; the D is unclear. Looked up from germline, CDR1 is SGDLS and CDR2 is YYNGEE. V was cut by 0 bases and J by 3 bases, with 3 bases left in between. The CDR3 is 13 residues long. The CDR3 DNA sequence: TGTGCCAGCAGCGTAGTGGACACCGGGGAGCTGTTTTTT. Protein sequence: CASSVVDTGELFF.

V and J are TRBV6-1 and TRBJ2-3; TRBD2 is a possible D gene (5 bases). CDR1 and CDR2 (germline): MNHNS, SASEGT. The V end was cut by 6 bases, the J end by 2 bases, with 15 bases between. This CDR3 comprises 15 residues. In nucleotides, the CDR3 is TGTGCCAGCAGCGGACCCGGGGTTTTCACAGATACGCAGTATTTT. Residues: CASSGPGVFTDTQYF.

Worth noting for this clone: Within the sample, other DNA sequences also encode this same CDR3. The J gene is TRBJ2-2, the V gene TRBV29-1, with D hard to call. CDR1 and CDR2 from the germline V gene are SQVTM and ANQGSEA. The germline V and J ends were trimmed by 4 bases and 5 bases, with 11 bases remaining between them. The CDR3 consists of 13 residues. CDR3 region: CSVGSGPTGELFF. The DNA of the CDR3 is TGCAGCGTTGGTTCCGGCCCGACCGGGGAGCTGTTTTTT.